A selection of T cell receptor beta chains follows, all from one sample in a study of pediatric ulcerative colitis. Repertoires were generated with immunoSEQ multiplex PCR, while TCRdb's copy carries only in-frame clones and drops some. The sample shows around 64,000 clones, around 80% of them seen only once. Sequencing was performed on blood. The source is a boy between 10 and 17 years old with moderate ulcerative colitis. Each CDR3 is given with its conserved first and last residue. The order of the fields is V gene, J gene, clone size, D gene, CDR3 protein, CDR3 DNA. A D gene is named only where the DNA matches it firmly. Clone size is not always given. Where it is, it says once, few, many or a class for expanded clones.

V gene: TRBV6-1; J gene: TRBJ2-5; clone size: .; D gene: .; CDR3 protein: CASSRARASAETQYF; CDR3 DNA: TGTGCCAGCAGTAGGGCGAGGGCCTCTGCGGAGACCCAGTACTTC
V gene: TRBV27; J gene: TRBJ1-1; clone size: few; D gene: .; CDR3 protein: CASSFLGSEAFF; CDR3 DNA: TGTGCCAGCAGTTTCTTAGGGAGTGAAGCTTTCTTT
V gene: TRBV12-5; J gene: TRBJ1-1; clone size: few; D gene: .; CDR3 protein: CASGLEVNTEAFF; CDR3 DNA: TGTGCTAGTGGTTTGGAGGTGAACACTGAAGCTTTCTTT
V gene: TRBV6-5; J gene: TRBJ1-2; clone size: few; D gene: .; CDR3 protein: CASSGQRNYGYTF; CDR3 DNA: TGTGCCAGCAGCGGACAGCGGAACTATGGCTACACCTTC
V gene: TRBV6-6; J gene: TRBJ1-2; clone size: few; D gene: .; CDR3 protein: CASSYSSGYTF; CDR3 DNA: TGTGCCAGCAGTTACTCGAGTGGCTACACCTTC
V gene: TRBV4-2; J gene: TRBJ2-1; clone size: .; D gene: .; CDR3 protein: CASSLEDPLLNEQFF; CDR3 DNA: TGTGCCAGCAGCTTGGAGGACCCCCTTCTTAATGAGCAGTTCTTC
V gene: TRBV13; J gene: TRBJ2-3; clone size: .; D gene: TRBD2; CDR3 protein: CASSERSGGARHTDTQYF; CDR3 DNA: TGTGCCAGCAGCGAACGTAGCGGGGGGGCCCGGCACACAGATACGCAGTATTTT
V gene: TRBV5-4; J gene: TRBJ1-2; clone size: .; D gene: TRBD1; CDR3 protein: CASSRTGEYGYTF; CDR3 DNA: TGTGCCAGCAGCCGTACAGGGGAGTATGGCTACACCTTC
V gene: TRBV7-8; J gene: TRBJ2-5; clone size: .; D gene: TRBD2; CDR3 protein: CASSTLTSGIETQYF; CDR3 DNA: TGTGCCAGCAGCACCCTGACTAGCGGGATTGAGACCCAGTACTTC
V gene: TRBV9; J gene: TRBJ2-1; clone size: .; D gene: .; CDR3 protein: CASSVSLGPNNEQFF; CDR3 DNA: TGTGCCAGCAGCGTGAGTCTTGGGCCTAACAATGAGCAGTTCTTC
V gene: TRBV7-2; J gene: TRBJ1-3; clone size: .; D gene: TRBD1; CDR3 protein: CASSLVGAGGSGNTIYF; CDR3 DNA: TGTGCCAGCAGCTTAGTCGGCGCAGGGGGTTCTGGAAACACCATATATTTT
V gene: TRBV19; J gene: TRBJ1-1; clone size: .; D gene: .; CDR3 protein: CASSIDYREGAFF; CDR3 DNA: TGTGCCAGTAGTATAGATTATCGAGAGGGAGCTTTCTTT
V gene: TRBV19; J gene: TRBJ2-2; clone size: .; D gene: TRBD1; CDR3 protein: CASSQQGAFIAGELFF; CDR3 DNA: TGTGCCAGTAGTCAACAGGGGGCGTTTATTGCCGGGGAGCTGTTTTTT
V gene: TRBV4-2; J gene: TRBJ1-4; clone size: few; D gene: .; CDR3 protein: CASSQEEGSNEKLFF; CDR3 DNA: TGTGCCAGCAGCCAAGAGGAGGGCTCTAATGAAAAACTGTTTTTT
V gene: TRBV10-3; J gene: TRBJ2-4; clone size: .; D gene: .; CDR3 protein: CAISDPVVTKNIQYF; CDR3 DNA: TGTGCCATCAGTGATCCGGTGGTGACCAAAAACATTCAGTACTTC
V gene: TRBV29-1; J gene: TRBJ2-1; clone size: .; D gene: TRBD1; CDR3 protein: CSVDRALHEQFF; CDR3 DNA: TGCAGCGTAGACAGGGCCCTACATGAGCAGTTCTTC